Listed below are T cell receptor beta chains from one sample, sequenced in a study of regulatory T cells in long-lasting Graves disease. TCRdb itself ran the multiplex PCR reads through MiXCR, one entry per CDR3 protein. The sample has some 370,000 distinct CDR3 sequences, approximately 12% seen once. The same sample was also studied in work on T cells in Graves' hyperthyroidism and ophthalmopathy.

The material was peripheral blood mononuclear cells (PBMCs), obtained at new diagnosis, from a patient treated with antithyroid drugs. Receptors were obtained from a young woman with Graves disease. CDR3s include the opening cysteine and the closing phenylalanine or tryptophan.

v_gene | CDR3aa
TRBV6-1 | CASTTGTRLGYTF
TRBV6-5 | CASSYSMAGLTGELFF
TRBV13 | CASSLGGLWGRMNTEAFF
TRBV9 | CASSAGQVNEQFF
TRBV20-1 | CSARVLIGGNEQFF
TRBV12-3/TRBV12-4 | CASSLARAFF
TRBV30 | CALQRERSYEQYF
TRBV4-1 | CASSQEDRSGQPQHF
TRBV13 | CASSPAAKGPSTDTQYF
TRBV11-2 | CASTGGMEETQYF
TRBV20-1 | CSAPGTGNTGELFF
TRBV9 | CASSAHETTGLLYNEQFF
TRBV7-2 | CASSQGDSTDTQYF
TRBV27 | CASSFSRPDRGDEQFF
TRBV4-3 | CASSQDRGRGPYEQYF
TRBV11-1 | CASSPITGLGYTF
TRBV19 | CASSIYIGGTYEQYF
TRBV20-1 | CSAARTVVTYEQYF
TRBV6-1 | CASSRGARTEAFF
TRBV20-1 | CSARDVAPASYEQYF
TRBV4-3 | CASSQKPTGVLGNTEAFF
TRBV9 | CASSRDRAEGPQHF
TRBV20-1 | CSARLIRQKYTEAFF
TRBV20-1 | CSASFFVKRYNEQFF
TRBV10-2 | CASTERETDTQYF
TRBV7-2 | CASSLAGGRLGTQYF
TRBV12-3/TRBV12-4 | CASSLSSGNTIYF
TRBV7-9 | CASSPRGVTNTGELFF
TRBV13 | CASSSRGGFNYGYTF